This T cell receptor beta chain was captured in a study of PD-L1 blockade in urothelial cancer. Overall study: Intravenous atezolizumab, 1,200 mg every 3 weeks, was begun by patients in about 2014. At 3 weeks after treatment start (second dose) and again at 6 weeks, blood was analyzed.

Trimming removed 5 bases from V and 2 bases from J, with 13 bases in between. Germline V gene data show CDR1 as SGHTA and CDR2 as FQGNSA. The CDR3 spans 16 residues. Synthetic TCR analog templates were added to each PCR reaction. Sequencing was performed with immunoSEQ multiplex PCR; in TCRdb, only in-frame clones are kept and a portion is missing. Among approximately 71,000 clones listed, about 89% were seen once. This clonotype originated in a man in his fifties or sixties with urothelial cancer. The specimen comprised PBMCs, sampled around atezolizumab (anti-PD-L1) treatment. The rearrangement uses TRBV7-2 and TRBJ2-6, with unresolved D. As DNA, the CDR3 is TGTGCCAGCAGCCACCTCGTGTCAGCTGGGGCCAACGTCCTGACTTTC. Encoded protein: CASSHLVSAGANVLTF.